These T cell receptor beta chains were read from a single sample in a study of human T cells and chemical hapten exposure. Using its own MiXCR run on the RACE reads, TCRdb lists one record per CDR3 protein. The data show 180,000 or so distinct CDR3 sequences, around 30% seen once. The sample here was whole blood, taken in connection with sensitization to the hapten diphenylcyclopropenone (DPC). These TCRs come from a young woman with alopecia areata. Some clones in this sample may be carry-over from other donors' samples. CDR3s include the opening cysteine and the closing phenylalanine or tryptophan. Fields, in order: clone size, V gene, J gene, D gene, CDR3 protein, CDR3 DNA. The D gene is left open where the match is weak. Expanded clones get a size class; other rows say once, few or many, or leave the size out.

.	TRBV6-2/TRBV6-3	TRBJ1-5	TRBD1	CASTPGQGVVQPQHF	TGTGCCAGCACCCCCGGACAGGGAGTGGTTCAGCCCCAGCATTTT
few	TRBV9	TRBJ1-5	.	CASSVGGQRNQPQHF	TGTGCCAGCAGCGTAGGTGGACAGAGGAATCAGCCCCAGCATTTT
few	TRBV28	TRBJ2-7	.	CASSLGVSGFSYEQYF	TGTGCCAGCAGTTTGGGGGTTAGCGGTTTCTCCTACGAGCAGTACTTC
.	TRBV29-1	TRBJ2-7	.	CSVGNRLTYEQYF	TGCAGCGTTGGCAACAGACTTACCTACGAGCAGTACTTC
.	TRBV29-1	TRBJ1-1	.	CSVEKEVGAFF	TGCAGCGTTGAAAAGGAGGTGGGGGCTTTCTTT
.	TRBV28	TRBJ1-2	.	CASSLRPSGYTF	TGTGCCAGCAGTTTACGCCCAAGTGGCTACACCTTC
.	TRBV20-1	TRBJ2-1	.	CSARDRARAYNEEFF	TGCAGTGCTAGAGATCGGGCTAGGGCCTACAATGAGGAGTTCTTC
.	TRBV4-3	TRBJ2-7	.	CASSPGGRTDEQYF	TGCGCCAGCAGCCCCGGAGGCAGGACTGACGAGCAGTACTTC
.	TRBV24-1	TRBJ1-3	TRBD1	CATSDLRDRVSGNTIYF	TGTGCCACCAGTGATCTTCGGGACAGGGTGTCTGGAAACACCATATATTTT
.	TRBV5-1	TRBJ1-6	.	CASSELLDSPLHF	TGCGCCAGCAGCGAACTACTCGACTCACCCCTCCACTTT
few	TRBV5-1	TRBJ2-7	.	CASSLDAYEQYF	TGCGCCAGCAGCTTGGACGCTTACGAGCAGTACTTC
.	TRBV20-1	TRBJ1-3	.	CSALQGFLGNTIYF	TGCAGTGCTCTACAGGGTTTCCTCGGAAACACCATATATTTT
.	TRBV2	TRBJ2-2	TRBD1	CARGTENTGELFF	TGTGCCAGAGGGACAGAGAACACCGGGGAGCTGTTTTTT
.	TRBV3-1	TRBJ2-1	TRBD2	CASSQEASGVGNYNEQFF	TGTGCCAGCAGCCAAGAAGCCAGCGGGGTTGGGAACTACAATGAGCAGTTCTTC
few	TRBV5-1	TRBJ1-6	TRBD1	CASSSDRGRSSPLHF	TGCGCCAGCAGCTCGGACAGGGGGCGTTCTTCACCCCTCCACTTT
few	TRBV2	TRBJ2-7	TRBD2	CASSVLTSGRYEQYF	TGTGCCAGCAGCGTGCTGACTAGCGGGAGATACGAGCAGTACTTC
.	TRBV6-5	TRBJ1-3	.	CASSYDYPSSGNTIYF	TGTGCCAGCAGTTACGATTACCCCAGCTCTGGAAACACCATATATTTT
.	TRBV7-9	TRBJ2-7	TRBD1	CASSPPGGHEQYF	TGTGCCAGCAGCCCCCCAGGGGGCCACGAGCAGTACTTC
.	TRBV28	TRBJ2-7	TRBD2	CASSLAAGGDYEQYF	TGTGCCAGCAGTTTGGCGGCGGGAGGAGACTACGAGCAGTACTTC
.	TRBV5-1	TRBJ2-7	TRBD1	CASSTGTGTAYEQYF	TGCGCCAGCAGCACGGGGACAGGAACTGCCTACGAGCAGTACTTC
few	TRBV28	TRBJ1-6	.	CASSLGVQAFGPLHF	TGTGCCAGCAGTTTAGGGGTCCAGGCCTTTGGACCCCTCCACTTT
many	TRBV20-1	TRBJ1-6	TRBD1	CSADRGTADNSPLHF	TGCAGTGCTGACCGAGGGACAGCGGATAATTCACCCCTCCACTTT
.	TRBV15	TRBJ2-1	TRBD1	CATSRDRGQIYEQFF	TGTGCCACCAGCAGGGACAGGGGGCAAATCTATGAGCAGTTCTTC
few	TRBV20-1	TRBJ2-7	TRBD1	CSARRQGQVYEQYF	TGCAGTGCCCGCCGACAGGGTCAGGTCTACGAGCAGTACTTC
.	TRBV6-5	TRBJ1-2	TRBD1	CASKDRERPENYGYTF	TGTGCCAGCAAAGACAGGGAGCGACCCGAAAACTATGGCTACACCTTC
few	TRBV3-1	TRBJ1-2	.	CASSQGERNGYTF	TGTGCCAGCAGCCAAGGGGAGAGGAATGGCTACACCTTC